This T cell receptor (beta chain) was profiled in a study of OX40 agonist ivuxolimab in advanced cancers. Looking at the study overall: Ivuxolimab was an agonistic, fully human IgG2 monoclonal antibody directed against OX40 (CD134), a costimulatory receptor. Intravenous ivuxolimab was administered to patients every 2 weeks at six dose levels: 0.01, 0.1, 0.3, 1.5, 3 and 10 mg/kg. Of the roughly 50 dose-escalation patients, hepatocellular carcinoma was present in around 20, melanoma in roughly 15, renal cell carcinoma in 9 and head and neck cancer in 9. The dose-escalation cohort was around 84% male with a mean age of around 62 years, ranging from about 23 to 85. Prior anti-PD-1, anti-PD-L1 or anti-CTLA-4 therapy was permitted, and checkpoint inhibitors had been received by roughly two fifths of dose-escalation patients. Three dose-escalation patients achieved partial responses, one with hepatocellular carcinoma and two with cutaneous melanoma. Peripheral TCRbeta sequencing aimed to test whether ivuxolimab altered TCR sequence diversity and caused clonal T-cell expansion. The paper describes the monotherapy dose-escalation part (N of about 52 patients) of the phase I trial of ivuxolimab.

Patients with a history of autoimmune disease or receiving systemic immunosuppression were excluded from the trial. Peripheral blood for TCR sequencing was collected from all dose cohorts at baseline, on cycle 4 day 1, and on cycle 7 day 1. Samples were obtained from an open-label, multicenter, first-in-human phase I dose-escalation trial of ivuxolimab. The trial enrolled adults with locally advanced or metastatic head and neck squamous cell, hepatocellular, melanoma or renal cell carcinoma. Before TCR sequencing, CD4+ and CD8+ T cells were separately sorted from peripheral blood. Comments on this clone: Its target antigen remains unknown. The input lacks base qualities; no much larger clone sits a single base away.

The research as a whole found: After ivuxolimab, more expanded clones were found on average in CD8+ T cells than in CD4+ T cells. At doses from 0.1 to 3.0 mg/kg, clonal expansion was seen in both CD4+ and CD8+ blood T cells between baseline and week 6. Low levels of normalized T-cell clonal expansion were also seen in some patients who did not respond. Antigen specificity was not determined for the clonally expanded peripheral T cells. In partial responders in the 0.1-3.0 mg/kg groups, normalized peripheral clonal expansion was found to be among the lowest, especially among CD8+ T cells.

Genomic DNA was isolated from the sorted cells so that the TCRbeta CDR3 region could be sequenced. TCRbeta CDR3 regions were sequenced using the immunoSEQ Assay. TCRdb holds this immuneACCESS table with in-frame rearrangements only. Some clones are missing; in checked studies, unresolved V genes explain under half, and the rest has no known cause. The sample profile shows 70,000 to 95,000 clones; around 88% of them were found once. The ten largest clonotypes hold 2.5% to 3% of the sample. The CDR3 runs 15 amino acids, cysteine and phenylalanine included. Just the 45-base CDR3 DNA is kept, in frame starting at base 1. The germline V end is reduced by 4 bases and the J end by 5 bases; junction bases left unmatched: 5. CDR1 LNHDA and CDR2 SQIVND are derived from the germline V gene (reference sequence).

The chain is assembled from TRBV19 and TRBJ1-5, with 10 bases matching TRBD1. The sequence was obtained from an adult with an advanced solid tumor such as melanoma, head and neck, liver or kidney cancer. The input for sequencing was CD4+ or CD8+ T cells sorted from blood, taken in a trial of the OX40 agonist ivuxolimab. The CDR3 has the sequence CASSTRDRGYQPQHF. The DNA is TGTGCCAGTAGTACCCGGGACAGGGGATATCAGCCCCAGCATTTT.